This T cell receptor (beta chain) was recovered during a study of CD8+CD57+ T cells in acquired aplastic anemia. Study background: The sorted CD4+ and CD8+ cells yielded an average around 3.2 ug of DNA.

Genomic DNA was employed as the template in profiling TCR beta VDJ and CDR3. One entry per CDR3 protein results from TCRdb running MiXCR on the reads. The sample includes 200,000 to 300,000 distinct CDR3 sequences, 45% to 50% seen only once; the top ten take approximately 8%. Trimming shortened V by 8 bases and J by 5 bases, and 14 bases separated the two germline ends. The CDR3 has 13 residues. From germline, CDR1 is KGHDR and CDR2 SFDVKD. All sequencing subjects had displayed CD8+CD57+ cell expansion on flow cytometry. This clonotype was seen once. Its antigen is currently unknown. General observations from the study: There were 25 to 35 CD8+ CDR3 sequences that occurred in both patients and controls.

Material for sequencing was sorted CD4+, CD8+, or CD8+CD57+ T cells (not recorded which) from PBMCs. The TCR originated in a human donor with aplastic anemia. This chain uses TRBV24-1 with TRBJ2-5; D unresolved. The CDR3 DNA reads TGTGCCACCAAGGAGACCCATGGGGAGACCCAGTACTTC. This codes for CATKETHGETQYF.